A selection of T cell receptor beta chains follows, all from one sample in a study of blood T cell repertoires in COVID-19. The table came from immunoSEQ multiplex PCR; TCRdb's copy has only in-frame clones and leaves some out. The profile covers under 95,000 clones, with around 87% appearing a single time and 7.4% taken by the ten largest. Sequencing was performed on peripheral blood. The origin of the receptors is a human donor with acute or convalescent COVID-19. The donor label of this sample is uncertain. The CDR3 runs from the conserved cysteine through the conserved F or W. The order of the fields is J gene, clone size, V gene, D gene, CDR3 DNA, CDR3 protein. A D gene is named only where the DNA matches it firmly. Size values are once, few and many counts, or a class for expanded clones, and some rows have none.

TRBJ1-1,-,TRBV28,-,TGTGCCACCGGACTTGGGATGAGTACTGAAGCTTTCTTT,CATGLGMSTEAFF
TRBJ2-2,-,TRBV3-1/TRBV3-2,TRBD2,TGTGCCAGCAGCCAAGTGGCCAGATCTAGCGGGGATTTACAACACCGGGGAGCTGTTTTT,CASSQVARSSGDLQHRGAVF
TRBJ2-1,-,TRBV19,TRBD2,TGTGCCAGTAGTAACGGGGGGTACTCCTACAATGAGCAGTTCTTC,CASSNGGYSYNEQFF
TRBJ2-1,-,TRBV19,TRBD1,TGTGCCAGTAGTATAGGGGGGACAGGTCGGTACAATGAGCAGTTCTTC,CASSIGGTGRYNEQFF
TRBJ1-2,-,TRBV28,-,TGTGCCAGCAGTTTTGACTCCACCTTTGGGTATGGCTACACCTTC,CASSFDSTFGYGYTF
TRBJ1-2,-,TRBV7-2,-,TGTGCCAGCAGCCCCGACGGGGGGGGGACCTATGGCTACACCTTC,CASSPDGGGTYGYTF
TRBJ2-7,-,TRBV6-2/TRBV6-3,TRBD1,TGTGCCAGCAGTTATCGGACAGGGGTTAACGAGCAGTACTTC,CASSYRTGVNEQYF
TRBJ2-1,-,TRBV14,TRBD1,TGTGCCAGCAGCCGATGGACAGGAGAGGTTGAGCAGTTCTTC,CASSRWTGEVEQFF
TRBJ1-5,once,TRBV21-1,-,TGTGCCAGCAGCAAGCCAAAGCGGACAGGGAGGCATCAGCCCCAGCATTTT,CASSKPKRTGRHQPQHF
TRBJ1-5,-,TRBV9,TRBD1,TGTGCCAGCAGCTCGACAGGGGGCGGTCAGCCCCAGCATTTT,CASSSTGGGQPQHF
TRBJ1-2,-,TRBV2,-,TGTGCCAGCATCCCGACGGGGGGGAACTATGGCTACACCTTC,CASIPTGGNYGYTF
TRBJ2-2,-,TRBV28,-,TGTGCCAGCGAACGTTCGGGGAACACCGGGGAGCTGTTTTTT,CASERSGNTGELFF
TRBJ2-5,-,TRBV19,-,TGTGCCAGTAGTAACATGGGACATCTGGGCCAAGAGACCCAGTACTTC,CASSNMGHLGQETQYF
TRBJ1-3,-,TRBV6-1,-,TGTGCCAGCAGTGAAGAAGTGGGAGGTGGAAACACCATATATTTT,CASSEEVGGGNTIYF
TRBJ1-2,once,TRBV30,-,TGTGCCCTGCGTAGGGGTCATGGCTACACCTTC,CALRRGHGYTF
TRBJ2-3,-,TRBV30,TRBD1,TGTGCCTGGAGTGTAGGGACAGGGGGAGGCACAGATACGCAGTATTTT,CAWSVGTGGGTDTQYF
TRBJ1-5,-,TRBV6-5,-,TGTGCCAGCAGGCCGGAGGGCAATCAGCCCCAGCATTTT,CASRPEGNQPQHF
TRBJ2-7,-,TRBV2,-,TGTGCCAGCAGTTACAGCTACGAGCAGTACTTC,CASSYSYEQYF
TRBJ1-2,-,TRBV12-5,-,TGTGCTAGTGGTTTGGCCCCCGGAGAGGGGGACTATGGCTACACCTTC,CASGLAPGEGDYGYTF
TRBJ1-1,once,TRBV18,-,TGTGCCAGCTCCCAACTCGAGAACACTGAAGCTTTCTTT,CASSQLENTEAFF
TRBJ2-1,-,TRBV24-1,TRBD1,TGTGCCACCAGTGATTCGGGACAGGGGGGGGTCGATGAGCAGTTCTTC,CATSDSGQGGVDEQFF
TRBJ2-5,-,TRBV5-6,-,TGTGCCAGCAGCTTGCCCAGTACAGAGACCCAGTACTTC,CASSLPSTETQYF
TRBJ2-1,-,TRBV7-3,TRBD2,TGTGCCAGCAGCTTAACGGGCGGGGGTTACAATGAGCAGTTCTTC,CASSLTGGGYNEQFF
TRBJ1-4,-,TRBV5-4,-,TGTGCCAGCAGTTTTTCCCGACAGACAACTAATGAAAAACTGTTTTTT,CASSFSRQTTNEKLFF
TRBJ2-7,once,TRBV2,TRBD1,TGTGCCAGCAGTGGACGGTTAACAGGGGTCTCCTACGAGCAGTACTTC,CASSGRLTGVSYEQYF
TRBJ1-2,-,TRBV7-9,-,TGTGCCAGCAGCTTAGCAGGGGCGGTGGGCTACACCTTC,CASSLAGAVGYTF
TRBJ2-1,-,TRBV10-1,-,TGCGCCAGCAGCGACAGCAATGAGCAGTTCTTC,CASSDSNEQFF
TRBJ2-1,-,TRBV20-1,TRBD2,TGCAGTGCTAGTAAGGGTAGCGGGGGGGCAAATGAGCAGTTCTTC,CSASKGSGGANEQFF
TRBJ2-7,-,TRBV6-2/TRBV6-3,TRBD1,TGTGCCAGCAGCTCCCCCCGGACAGGGGGCCCCTACGAGCAGTACTTC,CASSSPRTGGPYEQYF
TRBJ2-3,-,TRBV18,-,TGTGCCAGCTCACCCTTTAGCACAGATACGCAGTATTTT,CASSPFSTDTQYF
TRBJ1-4,-,TRBV28,-,TGTGCCAGCAGTATCCGTAATGAAAAACTGTTTTTT,CASSIRNEKLFF
TRBJ2-7,-,TRBV7-8,-,TGTGCCAGCAGCCTTCGCGGGGCGACCTACGAGCAGTACTTC,CASSLRGATYEQYF
TRBJ2-7,-,TRBV11-2,TRBD1,TGTGCCAGCAGCGCGGGACAGGGGGCAGGCTCCTACGAGCAGTACTTC,CASSAGQGAGSYEQYF
TRBJ2-7,-,TRBV25-1,TRBD2,TGTGCCAGCAGTGTCGGGGGGGACTCCTACGAGCAGTACTTC,CASSVGGDSYEQYF
TRBJ1-4,-,TRBV29-1,TRBD1,TGCAGCATCTCACAGGGGACTAATGAAAAACTGTTTTTT,CSISQGTNEKLFF
TRBJ1-3,-,TRBV4-1,TRBD1,TGCGCCAGCAGCCAGCAGACAGGGATCTCTGGAAACACCATATATTTT,CASSQQTGISGNTIYF
TRBJ1-2,few,TRBV15,-,TGTGCCACCAGCAGAGCCTACAGGGACTATGGCTACACCTTC,CATSRAYRDYGYTF
TRBJ1-1,-,TRBV3-1/TRBV3-2,TRBD1,TGTGCCAGCACAGGGGGCCGTACTGAAGCTTTCTTT,CASTGGRTEAFF
TRBJ2-2,-,TRBV11-1,TRBD2,TGTGCCAGCAGCCGTACTAGCGTCGTGGCCGGGGAGCTGTTTTTT,CASSRTSVVAGELFF
TRBJ1-2,-,TRBV19,-,TGTGCCAGTAGTAAATCAGGGGCGTTTGAAGGCTACACCTTC,CASSKSGAFEGYTF
TRBJ1-5,-,TRBV9,TRBD1,TGTGCCAGCAGCGTAGCTGAGGACAGGGAGAAAAGTCAGCCCCAGCATTTT,CASSVAEDREKSQPQHF
TRBJ1-1,-,TRBV4-3,-,TGCGCCAGCAGCCAAAATCGACAGCCGAACACTGAAGCTTTCTTT,CASSQNRQPNTEAFF
TRBJ2-2,-,TRBV5-4,-,TGTGCCAGCAGCCTTGACGGTGGTGTGTACACCGGGGAGCTATTTTTT,CASSLDGGVYTGELFF
TRBJ2-1,-,TRBV18,-,TGTGCCAGCTCCAACAGGGTCTACCCCTACAATGAGCAGTTCTTC,CASSNRVYPYNEQFF
TRBJ1-1,-,TRBV5-5,TRBD1,TGTGCCAGCAGCTTGGCGGCAGGGGGCACTGAAGCTTTCTTT,CASSLAAGGTEAFF
TRBJ2-5,-,TRBV10-1,-,TGCGCCAGCAGCTACACGGGACACAACCAAGAGACCCAGTACTTC,CASSYTGHNQETQYF
TRBJ1-5,-,TRBV28,-,TGTGCCAGCAGTTTAGGGGCGCATCAGCCCCAGCATTTT,CASSLGAHQPQHF
TRBJ2-7,-,TRBV6-1,-,TGTGCCAGCAGTGAACATTCCCCATGGGGTAGCGCCTACGAGCAGTACTTC,CASSEHSPWGSAYEQYF
TRBJ2-5,-,TRBV5-8,-,TGTGCCAGCACCCCTCCTTGGGGGGCTAGCGGAGAGACCCAGTACTTC,CASTPPWGASGETQYF
TRBJ2-3,-,TRBV4-3,-,TGCGCCAGCAGCCAAGCGGGGTACACAGATACGCAGTATTTT,CASSQAGYTDTQYF
TRBJ1-1,-,TRBV28,TRBD1,TGTGCCAGCGGACAGGGTGTCACTGAAGCTTTCTTT,CASGQGVTEAFF
TRBJ2-6,-,TRBV11-2,TRBD1,TGTGCCAGCAGCCGTACAGGGGGCTCTGGGGCCAACGTCCTGACTTTC,CASSRTGGSGANVLTF
TRBJ2-4,once,TRBV19,TRBD1,TGTGCCAGTAGTCCCCAGGGGGCGATGGCCAAAAACATTCAGTACTTC,CASSPQGAMAKNIQYF